Detailed here is one T cell receptor beta chain. This receptor's antigen is unknown. One base away there is no much larger clone; base qualities are not given. This entry is derived from a study of T cell responses to AZD1222 COVID-19 vaccine (dated by TCRdb to about 2021). General notes on the study: AZD1222 recipients whose second dose came at about 4 weeks and those whose second dose came at about 12 weeks were combined into one group, since spike-specific TCR depth and breadth did not differ between the two schedules. TCR sequencing was performed for 230 to 250 trial participants, of whom some 200 were given two doses of AZD1222 and approximately 25 were given two doses of MenACWY control vaccine. Trial participants were enrolled into age subgroups of 18-55, 56-69 and 70-plus years, which contained roughly 150, 30 and 60 TCR-sequenced participants, respectively. Broader findings and caveats from the paper: Conclusions about previously exposed vaccinees are limited because only six or seven AZD1222 recipients were SARS-CoV-2 seropositive at baseline. The 56-69-year group was small, and its depth increase did not reach significance, likely because of low power. Most participants were white British and females outnumbered males, and the authors suggested that clonal diversity may have been underestimated. Epitopes outside the regions mutated in the B.1.351 and B.1.1.7 variants were reportedly recognized by nearly half of the unique spike-specific TCRs. The vaccine-associated CD4 TCRs covered the entire spike protein, and the dominant responses fell in regions 160-218 and 743-854. After two AZD1222 doses, spike-specific TCR breadth and depth were significantly higher than at day 0 and than in MenACWY recipients. No day 14 peak-response samples were available, so repertoires were characterized only after the peak T cell response.

The CDR3 regions of human TCRbeta chains were analyzed by immunosequencing. Processing in the source paper ran as follows. Repertoire TCRs were matched against a reference library of SARS-CoV-2-specific TCRs generated with the MIRA antigen-specificity platform. Breadth meant the fraction of unique TCRs that were SARS-CoV-2-associated, whereas depth meant the fraction of total T cells that were SARS-CoV-2-associated. Each spike-specific TCR was assigned to its reactive spike region and to a CD4 or CD8 class using the MIRA data. Log10-transformed breadth and depth values were compared by one-way ANOVA with Sidak's multiple comparisons tests. The source is immuneACCESS, and TCRdb retained only in-frame sequences with V and J called. Part of the clones is not carried over; for the studies checked, unresolved V genes explain less than half of this, and the remainder is unexplained. V, J and clone size reflect that table, while D and trimming were determined from the DNA. The sample table contains 90,000 to 150,000 clones; only one count was recorded for around nine tenths of them. Roughly 2.4% of the sample rests with the top ten.

Its CDR3 holds 16 amino acids, cysteine through phenylalanine. Here the CDR3 DNA is all that survives: 48 bases in frame from base 1. CDR1 SGHTA and CDR2 FQGNSA were looked up in the germline V gene. V and J are truncated by 5 bases and 2 bases respectively, leaving an intervening sequence of 19 bases. Read against the paper, the sample's time point label means: baseline before first vaccination. The vaccinee samples were drawn from two UK trials, COV001 and COV002, one of which was a single-blind randomized controlled phase 2/3 trial testing AZD1222 (ChAdOx1 nCoV-19) in healthy adults. Trial participant PBMC samples were collected at day 0 and day 28 after the second dose for TCRbeta chain sequencing.

Recombination connected TRBV7-2 to TRBJ2-7, and perhaps TRBD1 as D gene, on 5 matching bases. Sample: peripheral blood, taken on day 0 of AZD1222 vaccination. The TCR comes from an adult in good health. DNA sequence: TGTGCCAGCAGCCCTGCTACAAGACAGTCCCCCTACGAGCAGTACTTC. This encodes CASSPATRQSPYEQYF.